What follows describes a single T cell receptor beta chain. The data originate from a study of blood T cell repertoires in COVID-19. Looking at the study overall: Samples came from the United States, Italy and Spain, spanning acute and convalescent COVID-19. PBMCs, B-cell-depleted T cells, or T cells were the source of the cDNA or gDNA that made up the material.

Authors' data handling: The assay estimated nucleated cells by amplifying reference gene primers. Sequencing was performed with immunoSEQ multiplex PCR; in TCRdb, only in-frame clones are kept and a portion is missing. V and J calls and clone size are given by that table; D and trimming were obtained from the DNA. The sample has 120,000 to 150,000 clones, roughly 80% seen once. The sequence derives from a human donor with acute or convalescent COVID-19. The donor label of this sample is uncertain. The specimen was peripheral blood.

Here the CDR3 reads CASTLWDRATDTQYF. For the CDR3, the DNA is TGTGCCAGCACCCTATGGGACAGGGCTACAGATACGCAGTATTTT. This chain links TRBV7-2 with TRBJ2-3, with 9 bases fitting TRBD1. The length of the CDR3 is 15 residues. Losses at the gene ends were 7 bases for V and 3 bases for J; bases not matched to a gene: 8. Germline V CDR1 and CDR2: SGHTA, FQGNSA. The variable domain in full, completed from reference TRBV7-2 and TRBJ2-3, reads GAGVSQSPSNKVTEKGKDVELRCDPISGHTALYWYRQSLGQGLEFLIYFQGNSAPDKSGLPSDRFSAERTGGSVSTLTIQRTQQEDSAVYLCASTLWDRATDTQYFGPGTRLTVL.